These 22 T cell receptor beta chains came from one sample sequenced in a study of blood T cell repertoires in COVID-19. Clones were read by immunoSEQ multiplex PCR, and TCRdb kept only the in-frame ones, dropping some. The repertoire holds roughly 26,000 clones, 80% to 95% seen once, with around 2% in the top ten. The sample taken for sequencing was peripheral blood. These receptor sequences come from a human donor in a cohort sampled during active COVID-19.

The rearrangement joins TRBV5-5 to TRBJ2-3, with 13 bases aligning to TRBD2. Losses at the gene ends were 4 bases for V and 1 base for J; bases not matched to a gene: 9. This CDR3 spans 18 amino acids. From germline, CDR1 is SGHKS and CDR2 YYEKEE (reference sequence). The CDR3 DNA reads TGTGCCAGCAGCCGACTAGCGGGGGGCCCTCTAGGCACAGATACGCAGTATTTT. This encodes CASSRLAGGPLGTDTQYF.

The chain is built from TRBV7-8 and TRBJ1-5; D is uncertain. The CDR3 is made up of 14 amino acids. Germline V CDR1 and CDR2: SGHVS, FQNEAQ. Trimming pared 1 base from V and 4 bases from J, leaving 8 bases between. CDR3 in amino acids: CASSLGAPNQPQHF. CDR3 sequence (DNA): TGTGCCAGCAGCTTAGGGGCCCCTAATCAGCCCCAGCATTTT.

This chain uses TRBV21-1 with TRBJ2-2; the table's D call, TRBD1, was not checked against the DNA. TRBV21-1 is described as a pseudogene. The CDR3 has 20 residues. In DNA form, the CDR3 reads TGTGCCAGCAGCCACCCCCCTTGCGACAGGGGGCGCCATGGTAGCGGGGAGCTGTTTTTT. Translating it yields CASSHPPCDRGRHGSGELFF.

V is TRBV3-1 (or the pseudogene TRBV3-2) and J is TRBJ2-2; unclear D gene. This CDR3 has 17 amino acids. CDR1 is LGHDT, CDR2 YNNKEL, per germline (reference sequence). The V gene lost 1 base and the J gene lost 0 bases, with 12 bases spanning the gap. This CDR3 is CASSQVLPATNTGELFF. CDR3 nucleotides: TGTGCCAGCAGCCAAGTCCTCCCCGCGACGAACACCGGGGAGCTGTTTTTT.

This sequence joins TRBV5-1 and TRBJ2-5; 11 bases map to TRBD2. The CDR3 has 14 amino acids. V trimming: 4 bases; J trimming: 8 bases; junction bases outside the gene matches: 7. Per germline, CDR1 SGHRS and CDR2 YFSETQ. The CDR3 protein is CASSPGLAGLTQYF. The CDR3 nucleotides read TGCGCCAGCAGCCCCGGACTAGCGGGCTTAACCCAGTACTTC. Looking up the rest from reference TRBV5-1 and TRBJ2-5 gives the full variable domain: KAGVTQTPRYLIKTRGQQVTLSCSPISGHRSVSWYQQTPGQGLQFLFEYFSETQRNKGNFPGRFSGRQFSNSRSEMNVSTLELGDSALYLCASSPGLAGLTQYFGPGTRLLVL.

The rearrangement uses TRBV6-1 and TRBJ1-5; D gene unclear. Germline V CDR1 and CDR2: MNHNS, SASEGT. V was trimmed by 0 bases and J by 6 bases, leaving 12 bases between them. The CDR3 runs 15 residues. CDR3: CASSEALIVRQPQHF. For the CDR3, the DNA is TGTGCCAGCAGTGAAGCACTGATAGTTCGTCAGCCCCAGCATTTT.

This chain links TRBV7-9 with TRBJ2-3; maybe TRBD1 (7 bases). This CDR3 has 14 amino acids. Trimming pared 3 bases from V and 14 bases from J, leaving 21 bases between. Germline V gene sequence: CDR1 SEHNR, CDR2 FQNEAQ (reference sequence). CDR3 amino acids: CASSFGTEGGGGYF. CDR3 bases: TGTGCCAGCAGCTTCGGGACAGAGGGTGGAGGGGGGTATTTT.

V is TRBV30 and J is TRBJ1-5, with 7 bases matching TRBD1. This CDR3 is built from 14 residues. Germline V gives CDR1 GTSNPN, CDR2 SVGIG (reference sequence). V lost 2 bases and J lost 5; bases outside the gene matches: 6. CDR3 in amino acids: CAWSTLTGDQPQHF. In nucleotides, the CDR3 is TGTGCCTGGAGTACACTAACAGGGGATCAGCCCCAGCATTTT. Full variable domain (rest looked up from reference TRBV30 and TRBJ1-5): SQTIHQWPATLVQPVGSPLSLECTVEGTSNPNLYWYRQAAGRGLQLLFYSVGIGQISSEVPQNLSASRPQDRQFILSSKKLLLSDSGFYLCAWSTLTGDQPQHFGDGTRLSIL.

The J gene is TRBJ2-1, the V gene TRBV2, with TRBD2 identical over 13 bases. Germline-derived CDR1 and CDR2 are SNHLY and FYNNEI. The V segment lost 0 bases and the J segment 7 bases; nucleotides outside the gene matches: 3. This CDR3 is built from 16 residues. The DNA for the CDR3 is TGTGCCAGCAGTGAAGCCAGGACTAGCGGGAGAAATGAGCAGTTCTTC. Translating it yields CASSEARTSGRNEQFF.

This clone was seen a few times. The V and J genes are TRBV19 and TRBJ1-1; D perhaps matches TRBD1 (5 bases). The CDR3 consists of 14 residues. V was cut by 5 bases and J by 0 bases, with 10 bases left in between. CDR1 and CDR2 from the germline V gene are LNHDA and SQIVND (reference sequence). The CDR3 loop reads CASSLGLLNTEAFF. The CDR3, as DNA: TGTGCCAGTAGTTTGGGACTGCTGAACACTGAAGCTTTCTTT.

This clone was counted once. The genes are TRBV6-5 and TRBJ2-3; tentative D call: TRBD2 (7 bases). Germline CDR1 and CDR2: MNHEY and SVGAGI. The V gene lost 10 bases and the J gene lost 2 bases, with 13 bases spanning the gap. The CDR3 has 13 amino acids. CDR3 DNA: TGTGCCACCTTGGGGGGGCTCACAGATACGCAGTATTTT. Amino acids: CATLGGLTDTQYF.

V usage is TRBV6-5 and J usage is TRBJ2-3; 9 positions agree with TRBD2. The J segment lost 4 bases and the V segment lost 2 bases, leaving 7 bases of the junction unmatched. The CDR3 has 16 residues. The germline V gene encodes CDR1 MNHEY and CDR2 SVGAGI. The CDR3 region has the DNA TGTGCCAGCAGTTACGATAGCGGGAGCGGGGCAGATACGCAGTATTTT. Protein: CASSYDSGSGADTQYF.

Only one count was recorded for this clone. The genes are TRBV7-9 and TRBJ2-7; 9 nucleotides agree with TRBD2. V was clipped by 6 bases and J by 5 bases; unmatched bases: 11. The germline gives CDR1 SEHNR, CDR2 FQNEAQ (reference sequence). This CDR3 region has 15 residues. The CDR3 is CASRDPGLALDEQYF. Written as DNA, the CDR3 is TGTGCCAGCAGAGACCCGGGACTAGCCCTCGACGAGCAGTACTTC.

This chain joins TRBV7-8 and TRBJ1-1; D is possibly TRBD1 (5 bases). The CDR3 has 14 amino acids. Trimming stripped 1 base from V and 4 bases from J, with 10 bases between. Germline V gene data show CDR1 as SGHVS and CDR2 as FQNEAQ. CDR3 loop: CASSLGSGFTEAFF. CDR3 coding DNA: TGTGCCAGCAGCTTAGGGTCAGGGTTCACTGAAGCTTTCTTT.

V usage is TRBV7-2 and J usage is TRBJ1-4, with TRBD1 as a possible D gene (6 bases). Germline V lookup: CDR1 SGHTA, CDR2 FQGNSA. Trimming removed 8 bases from V and 8 bases from J, with 15 bases in between. The CDR3 sequence is 13 residues long. This CDR3 is CASSGQGYEKLFF. DNA for the CDR3: TGTGCCAGCTCCGGGCAGGGGTACGAAAAACTGTTTTTT.

This sequence joins TRBV27 and TRBJ2-1; 8 positions match TRBD1. The length of the CDR3 is 15 residues. The V gene end was trimmed by 3 bases and the J gene end by 9 bases; junction bases not matched to a gene: 10. Germline values: CDR1 MNHEY, CDR2 SMNVEV (reference sequence). The CDR3 bases are TGTGCCAGCAGTTTTTACGCGGCAGGGACAGGTGAGCAGTTCTTC. This encodes CASSFYAAGTGEQFF.

The chain is built from TRBV19 and TRBJ1-1; no definite D call. The CDR3 is 15 amino acids. V shed 2 bases and J shed 4 bases, with 14 bases lying between them. The V gene's germline CDR1 is LNHDA and CDR2 SQIVND (reference sequence). Here the CDR3 reads CASSISGGVITEAFF. DNA of the CDR3: TGTGCCAGTAGTATATCGGGCGGGGTCATCACTGAAGCTTTCTTT.

The rearrangement joins TRBV5-8 to TRBJ2-7; 7 nucleotides line up with TRBD1. After removal of 4 bases from V and 3 bases from J, the junction contained 4 bases not matched to a gene. The length of the CDR3 is 13 residues. CDR1 and CDR2 from the germline V gene are SGHTS and YDEGEE. The CDR3 nucleotides are TGTGCCAGCAGCCCCGACAGGGACTACGAGCAGTACTTC. Amino acid sequence: CASSPDRDYEQYF.

This clone was observed once. Germline is not matched at one junction end, which may reflect a read error. V and J are TRBV7-7 and TRBJ2-5; D not certain. The CDR3 is made up of 15 amino acids. CDR1 SSHAT and CDR2 FNYEAQ come from the germline V gene (reference sequence). The CDR3 DNA is TGTGCTAGCAGTTTTAGTTTCCGGTCCCAAGAGACCCAGTACTTC. Translating it yields CASSFSFRSQETQYF.

This clone has only a few counts. The J gene is TRBJ1-6, the V gene TRBV20-1, with D possibly being TRBD1 (6 bases). Germline V lookup: CDR1 DFQATT, CDR2 SNEGSKA (reference sequence). The V gene lost 3 bases and the J gene lost 2 bases, with 8 bases spanning the gap. This CDR3 is 14 amino acids long. The CDR3 nucleotides are TGCAGTGCTAGTGGGGGCACCTATAATTCACCCCTCCACTTT. Encoded protein: CSASGGTYNSPLHF.

J is TRBJ2-1 and V is TRBV12-3 or TRBV12-4; unclear D gene. The CDR3 sequence is 13 residues long. V lost 5 bases and J lost 4, with 9 bases in between. The CDR3 bases are TGTGCCAGCAGTCAAAACCGGTACAATGAGCAGTTCTTC. As protein: CASSQNRYNEQFF.

This clone was seen just once. The rearrangement uses TRBV5-1 and TRBJ2-3, with TRBD2 matching over 9 bases. V shed 2 bases and J 5 bases; nucleotides not matched to a gene: 9. Germline values: CDR1 SGHRS, CDR2 YFSETQ. The CDR3 totals 16 residues. The CDR3 spells CASSFSVAGVQDTQYF. In nucleotides, the CDR3 is TGCGCCAGCAGCTTTTCGGTAGCGGGAGTCCAAGATACGCAGTATTTT.